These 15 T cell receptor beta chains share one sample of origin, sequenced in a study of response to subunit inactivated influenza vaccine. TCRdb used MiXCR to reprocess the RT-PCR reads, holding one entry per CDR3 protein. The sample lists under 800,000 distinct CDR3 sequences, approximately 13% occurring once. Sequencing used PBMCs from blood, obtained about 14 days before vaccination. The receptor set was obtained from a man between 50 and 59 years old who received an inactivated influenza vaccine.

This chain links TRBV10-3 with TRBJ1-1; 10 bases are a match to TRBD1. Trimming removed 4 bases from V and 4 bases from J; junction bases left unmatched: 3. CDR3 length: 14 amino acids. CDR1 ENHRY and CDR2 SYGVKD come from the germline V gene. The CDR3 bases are TGTGCCATCAGTGGACAGGGGGCTGGCACTGAAGCTTTCTTT. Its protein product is CAISGQGAGTEAFF.

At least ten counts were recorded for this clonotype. The chain's CDR3 is CSARGAGSYNEQFF. The CDR3 DNA is TGCAGTGCTAGAGGCGCGGGTTCCTACAATGAGCAGTTCTTC. The V and J genes are TRBV20-1 and TRBJ2-1; a weak D match, TRBD2 (5 bases). CDR1 is DFQATT and CDR2 is SNEGSKA in the germline V gene (reference sequence). V lost 1 base to trimming and J lost 1 base, with 8 bases between them. This CDR3 region has 14 residues.

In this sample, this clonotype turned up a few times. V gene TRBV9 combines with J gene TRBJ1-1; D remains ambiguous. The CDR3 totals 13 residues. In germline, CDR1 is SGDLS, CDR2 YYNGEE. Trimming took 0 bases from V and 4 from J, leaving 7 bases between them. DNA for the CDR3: TGTGCCAGCAGCGTAGCCCCGACCACTGAAGCTTTCTTT. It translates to CASSVAPTTEAFF.

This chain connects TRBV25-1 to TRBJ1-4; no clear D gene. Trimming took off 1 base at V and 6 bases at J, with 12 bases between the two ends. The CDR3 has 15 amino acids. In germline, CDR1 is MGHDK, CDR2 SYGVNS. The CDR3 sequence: CASSEFAQVYEKLFF. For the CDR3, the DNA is TGTGCCAGCAGTGAATTCGCCCAGGTTTATGAAAAACTGTTTTTT.

CDR3 DNA: TGTGCCAGCAGCCCCCGATATGGGGGGTACGAGCAGTACTTC. Amino acid sequence: CASSPRYGGYEQYF. The rearrangement links TRBV7-2 to TRBJ2-7, with a possible D match to TRBD2 (6 bases). The CDR3 contains 14 residues. Trimming stripped 5 bases from V and 4 bases from J, with 15 bases between. Germline V gene data show CDR1 as SGHTA and CDR2 as FQGNSA.

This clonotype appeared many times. The CDR3 is CASRSGGSSYNEQFF. The CDR3 nucleotides read TGTGCCAGCAGATCGGGGGGAAGCTCCTACAATGAGCAGTTCTTC. The V and J genes are TRBV12-3 or TRBV12-4 and TRBJ2-1; 7 nucleotides match TRBD2. The CDR3 runs 15 residues. V lost 6 bases to trimming and J lost 0 bases; unmatched junction nucleotides: 5.

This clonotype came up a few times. The CDR3 loop is CASRGTGSNQPQHF. Here the CDR3 DNA reads TGTGCCAGCAGGGGGACAGGGAGCAATCAGCCCCAGCATTTT. The chain links TRBV2 to TRBJ1-5; TRBD1 aligns across 9 bases. Trimming removed 6 bases from V and 1 base from J; junction bases left unmatched: 1. The CDR3 is 14 amino acids. The germline V gene has CDR1 SNHLY and CDR2 FYNNEI.

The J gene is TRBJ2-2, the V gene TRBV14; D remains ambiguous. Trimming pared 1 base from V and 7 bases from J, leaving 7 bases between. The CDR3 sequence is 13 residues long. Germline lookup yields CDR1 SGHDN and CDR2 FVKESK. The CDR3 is CASSQVRVGELFF. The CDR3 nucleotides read TGTGCCAGCAGCCAAGTACGCGTCGGGGAGCTGTTTTTT.

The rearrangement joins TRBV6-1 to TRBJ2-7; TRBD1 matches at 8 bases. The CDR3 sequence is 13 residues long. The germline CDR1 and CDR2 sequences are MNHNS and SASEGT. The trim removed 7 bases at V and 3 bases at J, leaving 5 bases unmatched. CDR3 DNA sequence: TGTGCCAGCACATTGACAGGGGACTACGAGCAGTACTTC. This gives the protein CASTLTGDYEQYF.

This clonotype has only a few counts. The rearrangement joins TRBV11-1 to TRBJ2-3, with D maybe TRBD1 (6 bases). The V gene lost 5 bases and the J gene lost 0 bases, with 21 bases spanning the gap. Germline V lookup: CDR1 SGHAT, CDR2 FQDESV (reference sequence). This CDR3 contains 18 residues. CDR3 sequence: CASSRIQTGPSSTDTQYF. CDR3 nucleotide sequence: TGTGCCAGCAGCAGAATCCAGACAGGACCCTCTAGCACAGATACGCAGTATTTT. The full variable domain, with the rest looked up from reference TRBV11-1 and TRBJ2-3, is EAEVAQSPRYKITEKSQAVAFWCDPISGHATLYWYRQILGQGPELLVQFQDESVVDDSQLPKDRFSAERLKGVDSTLKIQPAELGDSAMYLCASSRIQTGPSSTDTQYFGPGTRLTVL.

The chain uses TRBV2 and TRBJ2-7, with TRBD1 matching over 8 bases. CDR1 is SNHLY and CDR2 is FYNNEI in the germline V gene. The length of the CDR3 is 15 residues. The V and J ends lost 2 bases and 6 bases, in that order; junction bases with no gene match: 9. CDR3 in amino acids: CASSEHRDRRSEQYF. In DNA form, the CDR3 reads TGTGCCAGCAGTGAACATAGGGACAGGAGGAGCGAGCAGTACTTC.

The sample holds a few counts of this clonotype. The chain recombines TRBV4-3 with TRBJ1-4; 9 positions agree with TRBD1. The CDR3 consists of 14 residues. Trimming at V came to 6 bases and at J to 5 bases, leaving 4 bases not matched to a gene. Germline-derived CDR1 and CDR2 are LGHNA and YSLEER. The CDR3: CASSRDRVNEKLFF. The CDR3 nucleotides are TGCGCCAGCAGTCGGGACAGGGTGAATGAAAAACTGTTTTTT.

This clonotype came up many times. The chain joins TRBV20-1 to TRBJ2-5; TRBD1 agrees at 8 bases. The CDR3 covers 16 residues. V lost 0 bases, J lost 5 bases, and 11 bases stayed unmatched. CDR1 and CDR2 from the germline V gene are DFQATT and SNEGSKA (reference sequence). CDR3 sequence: CSARDSGGVVVETQYF. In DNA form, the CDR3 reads TGCAGTGCTAGAGACTCAGGGGGCGTCGTAGTGGAGACCCAGTACTTC.

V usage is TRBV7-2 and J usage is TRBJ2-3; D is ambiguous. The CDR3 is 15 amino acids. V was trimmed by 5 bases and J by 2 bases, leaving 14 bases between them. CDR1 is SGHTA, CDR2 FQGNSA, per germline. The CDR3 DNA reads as TGTGCCAGCAGCCGACTCGCAATCCCCACAGATACGCAGTATTTT. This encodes CASSRLAIPTDTQYF.

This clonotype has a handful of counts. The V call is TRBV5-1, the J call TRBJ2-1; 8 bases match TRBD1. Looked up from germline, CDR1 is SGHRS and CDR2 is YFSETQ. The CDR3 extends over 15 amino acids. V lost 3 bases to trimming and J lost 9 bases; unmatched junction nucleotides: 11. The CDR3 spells CASSSGQGGHVEQFF. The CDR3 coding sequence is TGCGCCAGCAGCTCTGGACAGGGAGGTCATGTTGAGCAGTTCTTC.